The 3 T cell receptor beta chains given below trace back to one sample, sequenced in a study of blood T cell repertoires in COVID-19. The data were produced by immunoSEQ multiplex PCR, yet TCRdb's version contains in-frame clones alone and is incomplete. The sample has a few hundred thousand clones, about 85% seen once. Sequenced input: peripheral blood. The receptors were gathered from a woman aged 18-30 years who had recovered from COVID-19.

The V gene is TRBV28, the J gene TRBJ1-2, with D perhaps TRBD1 (5 bases). V shed 5 bases and J shed 8 bases, with 15 bases lying between them. From germline, CDR1 is MDHEN and CDR2 SYDVKM. This CDR3 spans 13 amino acids. The CDR3 is CASSVDRVWGYTF. CDR3 coding DNA: TGTGCCAGCAGTGTCGACAGAGTGTGGGGCTACACCTTC.

This sequence joins TRBV7-3 and TRBJ1-6, with D hard to call. Trimming pared 3 bases from V and 5 bases from J, leaving 11 bases between. The germline V gene encodes CDR1 SGHTA and CDR2 FQGTGA. The CDR3 runs 15 residues. The CDR3 DNA is TGTGCCAGCAGCTTCGCCCGGGGAAATAATTCACCCCTCCACTTT. Translation gives CASSFARGNNSPLHF.

The V and J genes are TRBV4-3 and TRBJ2-7, with D possibly matching TRBD2 (6 bases). The germline V gene encodes CDR1 LGHNA and CDR2 YSLEER. The CDR3 loop spans 16 amino acids. With 1 base removed from V and 2 bases from J, the gap between germline ends came to 15 bases. The CDR3 loop is CASSQVSVGGPYEQYF. DNA of the CDR3: TGCGCCAGCAGCCAAGTCTCGGTGGGAGGCCCCTACGAGCAGTACTTC.